Below, 10 T cell receptor beta chains from the same sample are listed, as sequenced in a study of T-cell reconstitution after alpha-beta-depleted transplantation in children. Unique molecular identifiers featured in how the TCRbeta library was prepared. TCRdb re-called the PCR reads with MiXCR, one entry per CDR3 protein. This sample has about 8,400 distinct CDR3 sequences, with roughly a sixth found just once. The input for sequencing was PBMCs, mostly from graft donor cells, taken 60 days after TCRalphabeta/CD19-depleted stem cell transplant. Receptors originate from a girl under three years old who had a stem cell transplant for combined immunodeficiency, so the T cells may come from the graft donor.

This clonotype came up many times. This chain joins TRBV7-2 and TRBJ2-7; 14 positions agree with TRBD2. Looked up from germline, CDR1 is SGHTA and CDR2 is FQGNSA. V lost 3 bases, J lost 6 bases, and 10 bases stayed unmatched. The CDR3 spans 17 residues. DNA for the CDR3: TGTGCCAGCAGCTTGGCGACTAGCGGGGGGGCCAGTCCCGAGCAGTACTTC. Protein sequence: CASSLATSGGASPEQYF.

The table lists this clonotype with many counts. The chain is built from TRBV29-1 and TRBJ2-7, with 13 bases fitting TRBD2. The germline V gene has CDR1 SQVTM and CDR2 ANQGSEA. There are 15 residues in the CDR3. Trimming cost V 4 bases and J 5 bases; bases outside gene matches: 8. This chain's CDR3 is CSVGGLAGVIHEQYF. The CDR3 DNA sequence: TGCAGCGTTGGAGGACTAGCGGGAGTAATCCACGAGCAGTACTTC.

The table lists this clonotype with many counts. The rearrangement uses TRBV23-1 and TRBJ2-3, with D possibly TRBD1 on 5 matching bases. TRBV23-1 is known as an ORF, though its function is uncertain. Trimming took off 6 bases at V and 2 bases at J, with 12 bases between the two ends. This CDR3 contains 14 residues. The CDR3 coding sequence is TGCGCCAGCAGCCCGGACACCCTCACAGATACGCAGTATTTT. It is translated as CASSPDTLTDTQYF.

At least ten counts were recorded for this clonotype. The chain employs TRBV9 and TRBJ2-3; either TRBD1 or TRBD2 may fit D (5 bases each). This CDR3 is 17 amino acids long. Germline CDR1 is SGDLS and CDR2 is YYNGEE. V dropped 2 bases and J dropped 2 bases, with 18 bases sitting between them. CDR3 sequence reads: CASSVGGTGASTDTQYF. The CDR3 region has the DNA TGTGCCAGCAGCGTGGGTGGGACGGGTGCCTCCACAGATACGCAGTATTTT.

This clonotype was recorded at least ten times. The CDR3 spells CSARWAGGRQYNEQFF. CDR3 nucleotides: TGCAGTGCTAGGTGGGCGGGAGGGAGGCAGTACAATGAGCAGTTCTTC. The rearrangement uses TRBV20-1 and TRBJ2-1; 9 bases match TRBD2. The CDR3 is 16 residues long. J gave up 4 bases and V 3 bases, and 10 bases lay outside the gene matches. CDR1 is DFQATT, CDR2 SNEGSKA, per germline (reference sequence).

The chain carries TRBV9 and TRBJ1-2; 7 bases map to TRBD1. Losses at the gene ends were 7 bases for V and 10 bases for J; bases not matched to a gene: 4. Germline CDR1 is SGDLS and CDR2 is YYNGEE. The CDR3 has 10 residues. The CDR3 sequence is CASGDRIYTF. CDR3 DNA: TGTGCCAGCGGGGACAGAATCTACACCTTC.

The chain joins TRBV4-2 to TRBJ1-1, with a possible D match to TRBD1 (5 bases). The CDR3 runs to 16 residues. Germline CDR1 and CDR2: LGHNA and YNFKEQ. Between the trimmed V and J ends, which lost 0 bases and 0 bases, there was a span of 11 bases. The CDR3 loop is CASSQDRATVNTEAFF. CDR3 DNA: TGTGCCAGCAGCCAAGATCGGGCGACAGTGAACACTGAAGCTTTCTTT.

This clonotype has a count of ten or more. The chain is built from TRBV6-5 and TRBJ2-3; the match to TRBD2 covers 11 bases. The CDR3 is 18 residues long. J gave up 1 base and V 6 bases, and 12 bases lay outside the gene matches. CDR1 MNHEY and CDR2 SVGAGI come from the germline V gene. The CDR3 protein is CASSALLAGEVGTDTQYF. CDR3 in DNA: TGTGCCAGCAGCGCCCTACTAGCGGGAGAAGTCGGCACAGATACGCAGTATTTT.

The V gene is TRBV18, the J gene TRBJ1-1; D ambiguous. Per the germline V gene, CDR1 is KGHSH and CDR2 is LQKENI. V lost 1 base to trimming and J lost 1 base, with 10 bases between them. This CDR3 has 15 residues. CDR3 bases: TGTGCCAGCTCACCACTTTTGGAGGGGAACACTGAAGCTTTCTTT. This gives the protein CASSPLLEGNTEAFF.

This clonotype is medium-sized within its sample. V usage is TRBV5-6 and J usage is TRBJ2-5; 8 bases align to TRBD2. The CDR3 length is 14 residues. Germline loops: CDR1 SGHDT, CDR2 YYEEEE. The J segment lost 2 bases and the V segment lost 2 bases, leaving 2 bases of the junction unmatched. The CDR3 region has the DNA TGTGCCAGCAGCTTACTAGCGGCACAAGAGACCCAGTACTTC. It translates to CASSLLAAQETQYF.